These T cell receptor beta chains were read from a single sample in a study of CD8 T cells in Susac syndrome. TCRdb used MiXCR to reprocess the immunoSEQ multiplex PCR reads, holding one entry per CDR3 protein. The sample consists of approximately 160,000 distinct CDR3 sequences, 94% of them appearing once. Material for sequencing was CD4+ T cells from PBMCs. Every receptor here comes from a human donor with multiple sclerosis. The CDR3 runs from the conserved cysteine through the conserved F or W. D genes are given only for firm matches. Clone size, where shown, is once, few, many, or a class for clones that have expanded.

v_gene,j_gene,d_gene,abundance,CDR3nt,CDR3aa
TRBV4-3,TRBJ2-1,NA,NA,TGCGCCAGCAGCCAAGAAAGCTGGGGTGAGCAGTTCTTC,CASSQESWGEQFF
TRBV7-8,TRBJ2-6,NA,NA,TGTGCCAGCAGCTTTCAAGCCGGGGCTGGGGCCAACGTCCTGACTTTC,CASSFQAGAGANVLTF
TRBV20-1,TRBJ2-1,TRBD2,NA,TGCAGTGCTCGGACTAGCGGGAGGGCGGGCAATGAGCAGTTCTTC,CSARTSGRAGNEQFF
TRBV20-1,TRBJ2-3,NA,NA,TGCAGTGCCCAGAGGGGACCTAGCACAGATACGCAGTATTTT,CSAQRGPSTDTQYF
TRBV19,TRBJ1-3,TRBD1,NA,TGTGCCAGTCGCAACGGGGACAGACCCCTCTCTGGAAACACCATATATTTT,CASRNGDRPLSGNTIYF
TRBV6-1,TRBJ2-3,NA,NA,TGTGCCAGCAGGCGGCGGGGGCGCGGAAGCCCAGATACGCAGTATTTT,CASRRRGRGSPDTQYF
TRBV7-2,TRBJ2-1,NA,NA,TGTGCCAGCAGCCATGACACTTCCCAGCAGTTCTTC,CASSHDTSQQFF
TRBV24-1,TRBJ2-7,NA,NA,TGTGCCACCAGTGATGTGCAGAACTCCTACGAGCAGTACTTC,CATSDVQNSYEQYF
TRBV7-6,TRBJ2-2,TRBD2,NA,TGTGCCAGCAGCCCTATAGCGGGAGCAAACACCGGGGAGCTGTTTTTT,CASSPIAGANTGELFF
TRBV28,TRBJ2-7,NA,NA,TGTGCCAGCAGTGGGGGAATGGGCTACGAGCAGTACTTC,CASSGGMGYEQYF
TRBV5-1,TRBJ1-1,NA,NA,TGCGCCAGCAGCTTGGCGGGCAGGTTTGAAGCTTTCTTT,CASSLAGRFEAFF
TRBV12-3/TRBV12-4,TRBJ1-3,NA,NA,TGTGCCAGCACTGGAAACACCATATATTTT,CASTGNTIYF
TRBV12-3/TRBV12-4,TRBJ2-5,NA,once,TGTGCCAGCAGTTTAGGACCCGCTGAAGAGACCCAGTACTTC,CASSLGPAEETQYF
TRBV5-4,TRBJ1-1,TRBD1,NA,TGTGCCAGCAGCGACAAGACAGGGGGGAGCACTGAAGCTTTCTTT,CASSDKTGGSTEAFF
TRBV20-1,TRBJ2-1,TRBD2,once,TGCAGTGCTAGTCGTCCAGCGGGAGGGTCCCTCAATGAGCAGTTCTTC,CSASRPAGGSLNEQFF
TRBV10-3,TRBJ2-7,NA,NA,TGTGCCATCAGTGAGTCGTCCCCATCCTACGAGCAGTACTTC,CAISESSPSYEQYF
TRBV20-1,TRBJ1-2,TRBD1,NA,TGCAGTGCTCAGTCTACGGGACAGGGGGCCCCCGGCTATGGCTACACCTTC,CSAQSTGQGAPGYGYTF
TRBV12-5,TRBJ2-2,NA,NA,TGTGCTAGTCGGCGGACGTACACCGGGGAGCTGTTTTTT,CASRRTYTGELFF
TRBV28,TRBJ2-3,TRBD1,NA,TGTGCCAGCAGTCGACAGGGCGCAGATACGCAGTATTTT,CASSRQGADTQYF
TRBV19,TRBJ1-1,NA,NA,TGTGCCAGTAGCCATGGGGTGAACACTGAAGCTTTCTTT,CASSHGVNTEAFF
TRBV3-1,TRBJ2-1,NA,NA,TGTGCCAGCAGCCAAGATCGGAGTAGCTCCTACAATGAGCAGTTCTTC,CASSQDRSSSYNEQFF
TRBV7-2,TRBJ1-4,NA,once,TGTGCCAGCAGCTCATCAAGCGGCAGGGTTAATGAAAAACTGTTTTTT,CASSSSSGRVNEKLFF
TRBV30,TRBJ1-1,NA,NA,TGTGCCTTACAGGAGAACACTGAAGCTTTCTTT,CALQENTEAFF
TRBV6-5,TRBJ2-1,NA,NA,TGTGCCAGCAGTTACGGCGGGACCCACAATGAGCAGTTCTTC,CASSYGGTHNEQFF
TRBV2,TRBJ2-1,TRBD2,NA,TGTGCCAGCAGGAGCAGGCCGGGGAGGGGAAATTACAATGAGCAGTTCTTC,CASRSRPGRGNYNEQFF
TRBV5-1,TRBJ2-5,NA,NA,TGCGCCAGCAGCTTATACAGTTCCTCCCAAGAGACCCAGTACTTC,CASSLYSSSQETQYF
TRBV6-5,TRBJ2-6,NA,NA,TGTGCCAGCAGTTCTCGGAGCTGGCCCTATGGGGCCAACGTCCTGACTTTC,CASSSRSWPYGANVLTF
TRBV18,TRBJ1-2,NA,NA,TGTGCCAGCTCACCCACATGGGGCCTCAATCAGACCGGTAACTATGGCTACACCTTC,CASSPTWGLNQTGNYGYTF
TRBV7-2,TRBJ1-1,NA,NA,TGTGCCAGCAGCTACGCCGGGGATCTCACTGAAGCTTTCTTT,CASSYAGDLTEAFF
TRBV30,TRBJ2-2,NA,NA,TGTGCCTGGAGAGGGGGGCGGACCGGGGAGCTGTTTTTT,CAWRGGRTGELFF
TRBV9,TRBJ2-5,NA,NA,TGTGCCAGCAGCGGCGGAGGGGCCCAGTACTTC,CASSGGGAQYF
TRBV6-1,TRBJ2-3,NA,NA,TGTGCCAGCAGTGAATCGGGCGGGGGCTGGAGCACAGATACGCAGTATTTT,CASSESGGGWSTDTQYF
TRBV12-3/TRBV12-4,TRBJ2-7,TRBD2,NA,TGTGCCAGCAGTTTAGCGCAAGTAGCGGGAGGTTCCAACGAGCAGTACTTC,CASSLAQVAGGSNEQYF
TRBV19,TRBJ1-1,NA,NA,TGTGCCAGTAGTATAGACAGCCGAAAAGCTTTCTTT,CASSIDSRKAFF
TRBV6-5,TRBJ2-5,NA,NA,TGTGCCAGCAGGTCCTTCGACCGGGAGACCCAGTACTTC,CASRSFDRETQYF
TRBV12-3/TRBV12-4,TRBJ2-3,TRBD2,once,TGTGCCAGCAGTTTTCCTCTGGGAGGGCTTAGCACAGATACGCAGTATTTT,CASSFPLGGLSTDTQYF
TRBV6-4,TRBJ1-1,NA,NA,TGTGCCAGCAGGCACAAATCGAACACTGAAGCTTTCTTT,CASRHKSNTEAFF
TRBV30,TRBJ1-1,TRBD1,NA,TGTGCCTGGAGTGGGACAGGGTATCGGACTGAAGCTTTCTTT,CAWSGTGYRTEAFF
TRBV6-1,TRBJ1-5,NA,NA,TGTGCCAGCTCGGGTGTTCAGCCCCAGCATTTT,CASSGVQPQHF
TRBV25-1,TRBJ2-5,NA,NA,TGTGCCAGCAGTGAACAGGACAACGGGCTAGCACACTTC,CASSEQDNGLAHF
TRBV19,TRBJ2-3,NA,NA,TGTGCCAGTAGTCTACCGGGAAGCACAGATACGCAGTATTTT,CASSLPGSTDTQYF
TRBV20-1,TRBJ2-7,NA,NA,TGCAGTGCTAGAGCCCCAGGGACTTTCGGCTACGAGCAGTACTTC,CSARAPGTFGYEQYF